Shown below are 19 T cell receptor beta chains from a single sample sequenced in a study of cytomegalovirus exposure and HLA in healthy donors. TCRdb's table, derived via immunoSEQ multiplex PCR, lists solely in-frame clones and lacks some. The repertoire holds about 110,000 clones, with approximately 89% as singletons. Sequencing used PBMCs. The receptors shown here come from a woman aged 18 to 35 in good health and CMV-seronegative.

CDR3 nucleotides: TGTGCCAGCAGTGAAGGAGGGACAGGGTCCTACGAGCAGTACTTC. Translating gives CASSEGGTGSYEQYF. The chain recombines TRBV6-1 with TRBJ2-7, with 9 nucleotides matching TRBD1. This CDR3 is built from 15 residues. Per the germline V gene, CDR1 is MNHNS and CDR2 is SASEGT. Trimming took 1 base from V and 1 from J; bases not matched to a gene: 2.

This clone was picked up a small number of times. This chain connects TRBV11-1 to TRBJ1-1; D gene uncertain. With 3 bases removed from V and 7 bases from J, the gap between germline ends came to 12 bases. This CDR3 comprises 13 residues. The germline V gene encodes CDR1 SGHAT and CDR2 FQDESV (reference sequence). The CDR3 nucleotides read TGTGCCAGCAGCTTTCCGTCTCGTAGTGAAGCTTTCTTT. Translation: CASSFPSRSEAFF. The entire variable domain, with the rest obtained from reference TRBV11-1 and TRBJ1-1, is as follows: EAEVAQSPRYKITEKSQAVAFWCDPISGHATLYWYRQILGQGPELLVQFQDESVVDDSQLPKDRFSAERLKGVDSTLKIQPAELGDSAMYLCASSFPSRSEAFFGQGTRLTVV.

This rearrangement joins TRBV4-1 to TRBJ1-5; D remains ambiguous. Germline-derived CDR1 and CDR2 are MGHRA and YSYEKL. The CDR3 runs to 16 residues. V was trimmed by 3 bases and J by 7 bases, leaving 19 bases between them. The CDR3 protein is CASSQYKHATGQPQHF. As DNA, the CDR3 is TGCGCCAGCAGCCAGTACAAACATGCAACGGGGCAGCCCCAGCATTTT.

The CDR3 protein is CASSLTGGSTEAFF. CDR3 DNA: TGTGCCAGCAGTTTAACAGGGGGGAGCACTGAAGCTTTCTTT. V gene TRBV28 combines with J gene TRBJ1-1, with 8 bases aligning to TRBD1. The CDR3 spans 14 residues. Per the germline V gene, CDR1 is MDHEN and CDR2 is SYDVKM. The J segment lost 4 bases and the V segment lost 2 bases, leaving 3 bases of the junction unmatched.

The V gene is TRBV30, the J gene TRBJ1-5, with D possibly TRBD1 on 6 matching bases. Trimming removed 3 bases from V and 8 bases from J, with 17 bases in between. This CDR3 is 14 amino acids long. The germline V gene has CDR1 GTSNPN and CDR2 SVGIG (reference sequence). CDR3 loop: CAWRAPEGQEPQHF. Here the CDR3 DNA reads TGTGCCTGGAGGGCTCCTGAGGGACAAGAGCCCCAGCATTTT.

The CDR3 nucleotides are TGTGCCAGCAGCCGACAGGGGGTCTACGAGCAGTACTTC. It codes for CASSRQGVYEQYF. The V and J genes are TRBV6-5 and TRBJ2-7; TRBD1 aligns across 9 bases. The germline V gene has CDR1 MNHEY and CDR2 SVGAGI. The CDR3 consists of 13 residues. With 6 bases clipped from V and 3 bases from J, the junction kept 3 bases outside the gene matches.

The J gene is TRBJ2-7, the V gene TRBV6-5, with TRBD1 identical over 8 bases. V trimming: 5 bases; J trimming: 6 bases; junction bases outside the gene matches: 9. The germline V gene has CDR1 MNHEY and CDR2 SVGAGI. CDR3 length equals 14 residues. The CDR3 DNA is TGTGCCAGCAGTGATACTGGACAGGGCGGCGAGCAGTACTTC. Its translation: CASSDTGQGGEQYF.

The rearrangement joins TRBV5-1 to TRBJ2-1; 11 bases are a match to TRBD1. CDR3 length: 16 residues. V was pared by 4 bases and J by 2 bases, with 5 bases of the junction left unmatched. Germline CDR1 SGHRS, CDR2 YFSETQ. The CDR3 nucleotides are TGCGCCAGCAGCCCCGAGGGACAGGGGGCCTACAATGAGCAGTTCTTC. Translated: CASSPEGQGAYNEQFF. Filled out from reference TRBV5-1 and TRBJ2-1, the complete variable domain reads KAGVTQTPRYLIKTRGQQVTLSCSPISGHRSVSWYQQTPGQGLQFLFEYFSETQRNKGNFPGRFSGRQFSNSRSEMNVSTLELGDSALYLCASSPEGQGAYNEQFFGPGTRLTVL.

The chain has TRBV27 and TRBJ2-7; TRBD2 is a possible D gene (6 bases). The V end lost 4 bases, the J end lost 3 bases, and 13 bases lay between the germline ends. The CDR3 spans 14 residues. Germline CDR1 is MNHEY and CDR2 is SMNVEV (reference sequence). The CDR3 DNA follows: TGTGCCAGCAGTTCGTATGGGGGGAACTACGAGCAGTACTTC. Protein sequence: CASSSYGGNYEQYF.

This chain links TRBV6-6 with TRBJ2-5; 7 bases are shared with TRBD1. V lost 2 bases to trimming and J lost 5 bases; unmatched junction nucleotides: 8. The CDR3 sequence is 15 residues long. Germline loops: CDR1 MNHNY, CDR2 SVGAGI (reference sequence). CDR3 nucleotides: TGTGCCAGCAGTTACCAGACAGGGCCAGGGGAGACCCAGTACTTC. Protein sequence: CASSYQTGPGETQYF.

The DNA for the CDR3 is TGCGCCAGCAGCTTAGTCGGGGGAGCTTACAATGAGCAGTTCTTC. The encoded protein is CASSLVGGAYNEQFF. This rearrangement joins TRBV5-1 to TRBJ2-1, with D perhaps TRBD2 (6 bases). V gave up 2 bases and J gave up 4 bases, with 13 bases separating them. CDR3 length: 15 residues. Germline V CDR1 and CDR2: SGHRS, YFSETQ.

In this sample, this clone turned up a few times. The chain recombines TRBV18 with TRBJ2-7; 12 positions agree with TRBD1. V shed 3 bases and J 5 bases; nucleotides not matched to a gene: 5. From germline, CDR1 is KGHSH and CDR2 LQKENI. This CDR3 spans 15 amino acids. The CDR3 DNA reads as TGTGCCAGCTCACCCTCCGGGACAGGGGGCGACGAGCAGTACTTC. Translated, it gives CASSPSGTGGDEQYF.

The rearrangement joins TRBV6-5 to TRBJ2-3, with 8 bases lining up with TRBD2. Trimming took 6 bases from V and 7 from J; bases not matched to a gene: 9. The CDR3 covers 14 residues. The germline V gene has CDR1 MNHEY and CDR2 SVGAGI. The CDR3 nucleotides read TGTGCCAGCAGACCGCCCGGGGGGGCTAATACGCAGTATTTT. It is translated as CASRPPGGANTQYF.

This sequence joins TRBV4-3 and TRBJ2-7, with a weak D call TRBD2 (5 bases). CDR1 is LGHNA and CDR2 is YSLEER in the germline V gene. The CDR3 length is 14 residues. Trimming took 3 bases from V and 5 from J, leaving 14 bases between them. The chain's CDR3 is CASSQRADYNEQYF. DNA for the CDR3: TGCGCCAGCAGCCAGAGGGCCGACTACAACGAGCAGTACTTC.

The CDR3 loop reads CASSYYRATGGNTIYF. CDR3 nucleotide sequence: TGTGCCAGCAGTTACTATCGCGCGACGGGGGGAAACACCATATATTTT. The chain combines TRBV6-6 with TRBJ1-3; D not certain. The CDR3 runs 16 residues. The V gene lost 1 base and the J gene lost 4 bases, with 14 bases spanning the gap. In germline, CDR1 is MNHNY, CDR2 SVGAGI (reference sequence).

The J gene is TRBJ2-5, the V gene TRBV9, with 15 bases matching TRBD2. The CDR3 runs 16 residues. Looked up from germline, CDR1 is SGDLS and CDR2 is YYNGEE. Trimming removed 4 bases from V and 5 bases from J; junction bases left unmatched: 6. CDR3 nucleotide sequence: TGTGCCAGCAGCTCCGGACTAGCGGGGGGGCAGGAGACCCAGTACTTC. Translating it yields CASSSGLAGGQETQYF.

The chain carries TRBV5-4 and TRBJ2-3; 14 bases align to TRBD2. The CDR3 loop spans 17 amino acids. Germline V gives CDR1 SGHNT, CDR2 YYREEE (reference sequence). After removal of 3 bases from V and 2 bases from J, the junction contained 5 bases not matched to a gene. The CDR3 reads CASSSWTSGGPTDTQYF. CDR3 nucleotides: TGTGCCAGCAGCTCCTGGACTAGCGGGGGGCCCACAGATACGCAGTATTTT.

This chain connects TRBV19 to TRBJ2-7; 7 positions match TRBD2. The J segment lost 5 bases and the V segment lost 3 bases, leaving 4 bases of the junction unmatched. Germline CDR1 is LNHDA and CDR2 is SQIVND (reference sequence). The CDR3 totals 13 residues. The CDR3 DNA reads as TGTGCCAGTAGTATTGGGAGGGAAGACGAGCAGTACTTC. Translated: CASSIGREDEQYF.

The chain joins TRBV6-1 to TRBJ1-2, with D unresolved. The germline V gene encodes CDR1 MNHNS and CDR2 SASEGT. CDR3 size: 12 residues. V lost 6 bases, J lost 8 bases, and 13 bases lay in between. CDR3 protein: CASRLDSGGYTF. The CDR3 nucleotides read TGTGCCAGCAGGCTAGATAGCGGAGGCTACACCTTC.